Detailed here is one TCR beta chain. Its antigen remains unidentified. This could be a read error, since a much larger clone is one nucleotide away. This specimen belongs to a study of blood T cells in healthy people across ages. Study outcomes and limitations: Those diversity estimates obtained from one million T cells were thought to be underestimates.

Primers used in a second PCR of about 7 to 11 cycles were a sample-barcoded 5' primer and a J-beta primer mix. Each TCR beta cDNA got a 12-nucleotide random molecular identifier. In TCRdb, the 5' RACE reads were re-called with MiXCR into one record per CDR3 protein. The sample includes some 1.7 million distinct CDR3 sequences, approximately 30% of them seen just once. The CDR3 has 12 amino acids. V was shortened by 7 bases and J by 2 bases, with 11 bases between the two germline ends. Germline V gives CDR1 SQVTM, CDR2 ANQGSEA. Sample: blood. The chain joins TRBV29-1 to TRBJ2-5; no definite D call. The TCR comes from a woman aged 25 to 39 in good health. As DNA, the CDR3 is TGCAGCGCTCCTCCCGGGCAAGAGACCCAGTACTTC. Translating gives CSAPPGQETQYF.